Listed here is a single T cell receptor beta chain. What it recognizes is unknown. A much larger clone differs from this one at a single base, so this may be a read error. The sample comes from a study of human T cells and chemical hapten exposure. Study as a whole: DPC at 2% was the sensitizing agent, placed on approximately 2 cm by approximately 2 cm of upper inner arm skin. The scalp of each patient received a weekly diphenylcyclopropenone dose for the full roughly 24-week study. Study conclusions and caveats: TCRs exceeding a frequency of 1 in 1000 stayed unchanged under DPC sensitization.

CDR3 length equals 15 residues. Sample time point: pre-sensitization, week 0. Documented treatment: therapeutic diphenylcyclopropenone sensitization with weekly scalp DPC. Extraction of total RNA was performed on unfractionated whole blood. Researchers sampled blood before each patch test went on. MiXCR, applied by TCRdb to the RACE reads, yields one record per CDR3 protein. The sample holds tens of thousands of distinct CDR3 sequences, approximately 9.5% seen once. This specimen consisted of whole blood, obtained in connection with sensitization to the hapten diphenylcyclopropenone (DPC). The chain employs TRBV3-2 and TRBJ1-1; the table gives TRBD1 as D, unverified against the DNA. TRBV3-2 is shown as a pseudogene. The sequence was collected from a woman aged 25 to 39 with alopecia areata. Some clones in this sample may be carry-over from other donors' samples. CDR3 residues: CASSQEKGGDTDAFF. The CDR3 DNA follows: TGTGCCAGCAGCCAAGAAAAAGGGGGGGACACTGACGCTTTCTTT.